The 8 T cell receptor beta chains in this list originate from one sample, sequenced in a study of CD8 T cells in Susac syndrome. Random hexamers were used to reverse transcribe an amount of about 0.5 to 1 ug RNA. MiXCR, run by TCRdb on the immunoSEQ multiplex PCR reads, gives a single entry per CDR3 protein. The data show around 120,000 distinct CDR3 sequences, 85% to 95% seen once. The sample comprised CD4+ T cells from PBMCs. The receptors stem from a human donor with multiple sclerosis.

This chain connects TRBV6-2 or TRBV6-3 to TRBJ2-6; D is unclear. This CDR3 region has 14 residues. Trimming stripped 4 bases from V and 0 bases from J, with 4 bases between. The V gene's germline CDR1 is MNHEY and CDR2 SVGEGT. In DNA form, the CDR3 reads TGTGCCAGCAGTTCTTTCTCTGGGGCCAACGTCCTGACTTTC. This gives the protein CASSSFSGANVLTF.

The chain carries TRBV20-1 and TRBJ1-5; D call uncertain. The CDR3 spans 15 residues. The germline V gene has CDR1 DFQATT and CDR2 SNEGSKA (reference sequence). V lost 7 bases and J 0 bases, leaving 16 bases between the germline ends. In DNA, the CDR3 is TGCAGTGGGCAGAGGTTAGGCTATAGCAATCAGCCCCAGCATTTT. This codes for CSGQRLGYSNQPQHF.

The chain couples TRBV28 to TRBJ2-3, with D tentatively TRBD1 (5 bases). Germline CDR1 reads MDHEN; CDR2 reads SYDVKM. The CDR3 runs 12 residues. Between the trimmed V and J ends, which lost 11 bases and 3 bases, there was a span of 12 bases. The CDR3: CAAKGLTDTQYF. CDR3 nucleotides: TGTGCCGCTAAGGGGCTAACAGATACGCAGTATTTT.

This chain connects TRBV27 to TRBJ1-2, with D unclear. CDR1 is MNHEY and CDR2 is SMNVEV in the germline V gene (reference sequence). V shed 6 bases and J shed 2 bases, with 16 bases lying between them. The CDR3 is 15 residues long. The CDR3 nucleotides read TGTGCCAGCAGGGTGGGGATCGCATTAAACTATGGCTACACCTTC. Amino acid sequence: CASRVGIALNYGYTF.

The chain joins TRBV30 to TRBJ1-3, with D possibly matching TRBD1 (6 bases). Trimming removed 1 base at V and 6 bases at J, with 16 bases between. The germline V gene has CDR1 GTSNPN and CDR2 SVGIG (reference sequence). This CDR3 contains 15 residues. The DNA of the CDR3 is TGTGCCTGGAGTGCGGACAGCGCAGGGGAAAACACCATATATTTT. Its translation is CAWSADSAGENTIYF.

This chain uses TRBV6-2 or TRBV6-3 with TRBJ1-2; D possibly corresponds to TRBD1 (5 bases). Germline values: CDR1 MNHEY, CDR2 SVGEGT. This CDR3 has 14 amino acids. V was trimmed by 2 bases and J by 4 bases, leaving 11 bases between them. The CDR3 reads CASSYRNQGYGYTF. The CDR3 DNA sequence: TGTGCCAGCAGTTACCGAAACCAGGGCTATGGCTACACCTTC.

The chain carries TRBV5-1 and TRBJ1-6, with 9 bases fitting TRBD1. J lost 7 bases, V lost 7 bases, and 6 bases had no gene match. The length of the CDR3 is 14 residues. Germline V gene sequence: CDR1 SGHRS, CDR2 YFSETQ. This chain's CDR3 is CASAGTGINSPLHF. In DNA form, the CDR3 reads TGCGCCAGCGCCGGGACAGGGATAAATTCACCCCTCCACTTT.

The chain uses TRBV20-1 and TRBJ2-3; 8 positions match TRBD2. V lost 0 bases and J lost 5; bases outside the gene matches: 13. The CDR3 consists of 17 residues. CDR1 is DFQATT and CDR2 is SNEGSKA in the germline V gene (reference sequence). CDR3 DNA: TGCAGTGCTAGAGATTACAAGCGGGGGAGCTCTGGAGATACGCAGTATTTT. Protein sequence: CSARDYKRGSSGDTQYF.